This is a list of T cell receptor beta chains from one sample in a study of OX40 agonist ivuxolimab in advanced cancers. Measured with immunoSEQ multiplex PCR; TCRdb has only the in-frame clones, and not every one. This table has 7,000 to 9,500 clones, approximately 71% appearing once. The sequencing here drew on CD4+ or CD8+ T cells sorted from blood, taken in a trial of the OX40 agonist ivuxolimab. The receptors here all came from an adult with an advanced solid tumor such as melanoma, head and neck, liver or kidney cancer. CDR3s include the opening cysteine and the closing phenylalanine or tryptophan. The D gene is left open where the match is weak. Size values are once, few and many counts, or a class for expanded clones, and some rows have none.

cdr3_aa cdr3_nt j_call v_call d_call clone_size
CASSSFGPPGLAFF TGTGCCAGCAGCTCCTTTGGTCCCCCTGGTCTGGCTTTCTTT TRBJ1-1 TRBV7-3 . .
CASSQLTGDQETQYF TGTGCCAGCAGCCAACTAACAGGGGACCAAGAGACCCAGTACTTC TRBJ2-5 TRBV4-2 TRBD1 .
CASHQVSSYEQYF TGTGCCAGCCATCAGGTTAGCTCCTACGAGCAGTACTTC TRBJ2-7 TRBV28 . .
CASSYLRSMGSPLHF TGTGCCAGCAGTTACTTGCGGTCCATGGGTTCACCCCTCCACTTT TRBJ1-6 TRBV6-6 . .
CASSPGAGASYEQYF TGCGCCAGCAGCCCGGGAGCGGGGGCATCCTACGAGCAGTACTTC TRBJ2-7 TRBV4-1 TRBD2 medium-sized
CASSQDRAGRGGWGAYGYTF TGCGCCAGCAGCCAAGATCGGGCGGGCAGGGGAGGTTGGGGAGCCTATGGCTACACCTTC TRBJ1-2 TRBV4-3 . few
CASSIQQNNSPLHF TGTGCCAGCAGCATTCAACAGAATAATTCACCCCTCCACTTT TRBJ1-6 TRBV21-1 . .
CASSVAGQGTDTQYF TGTGCCAGCAGCGTAGCTGGGCAGGGGACAGATACGCAGTATTTT TRBJ2-3 TRBV9 . few
CASSLGPSSRANVLTF TGTGCCAGCAGCTTAGGGCCGTCGTCGAGGGCCAACGTCCTGACTTTC TRBJ2-6 TRBV7-3 . .
CASSTQGALGTDTQYF TGTGCCAGCAGCACCCAGGGGGCGCTCGGCACAGATACGCAGTATTTT TRBJ2-3 TRBV9 TRBD1 .
CATSRDWSGPDTQYF TGTGCCACCAGCAGAGACTGGAGTGGGCCAGATACGCAGTATTTT TRBJ2-3 TRBV15 . .
CASSPSGGLPRELFF TGTGCCAGCAGCCCGTCGGGGGGGCTCCCACGGGAGCTGTTTTTT TRBJ2-2 TRBV9 TRBD2 .
CASSPDFTSYEQYF TGTGCCAGCTCCCCGGACTTTACCTCCTACGAGCAGTACTTC TRBJ2-7 TRBV18 . .
CASSGEGGPDRNEQFF TGTGCCAGCAGTGGAGAGGGGGGGCCGGATCGGAATGAGCAGTTCTTC TRBJ2-1 TRBV9 . .
CASSAGNAGGKDGYTF TGCGCCAGCAGTGCCGGGAACGCAGGGGGCAAGGATGGCTACACCTTC TRBJ1-2 TRBV10-1 TRBD1 .
CASRPSPPGRYGYTF TGTGCCAGCCGCCCCTCTCCCCCGGGTCGGTATGGCTACACCTTC TRBJ1-2 TRBV27 . .
CASGLVRAGQPTGELFF TGTGCTAGTGGTTTGGTAAGGGCGGGACAGCCGACCGGGGAGCTGTTTTTT TRBJ2-2 TRBV12-5 . .
CASSLDTVRGGYTF TGTGCCAGCAGCTTAGACACGGTCCGAGGTGGCTACACCTTC TRBJ1-2 TRBV11-2 . .
CASSPQQLYEQYF TGTGCCAGCAGCCCCCAGCAGCTCTACGAGCAGTACTTC TRBJ2-7 TRBV7-2 . .
CASSPKGRGLWTDTQYF TGTGCCAGCAGCCCCAAGGGTCGGGGGCTGTGGACAGATACGCAGTATTTT TRBJ2-3 TRBV11-3 . .
CAAFGGSSGANVLTF TGTGCCGCCTTTGGTGGGAGCTCTGGGGCCAACGTCCTGACTTTC TRBJ2-6 TRBV2 . .
CATSPRAYNEQFF TGTGCCACCAGCCCGAGGGCTTACAATGAGCAGTTCTTC TRBJ2-1 TRBV15 . once
CASSLTGMRGDTQYF TGTGCCAGCAGCTTGACAGGGATGAGGGGAGATACGCAGTATTTT TRBJ2-3 TRBV5-5 . .
CATSRARTGNEQFF TGTGCCACCAGCAGAGCCCGGACAGGGAATGAGCAGTTCTTC TRBJ2-1 TRBV15 TRBD1 once
CASSEVPGQGGETQYF TGTGCCAGCAGTGAAGTTCCCGGACAGGGAGGAGAGACCCAGTACTTC TRBJ2-5 TRBV6-1 TRBD1 .